This TCR beta chain was sequenced for a study of siplizumab effects on memory and regulatory T cells. Assays covered 95,000 to 100,000 TCR templates per sample. Some clones are missing from TCRdb's copy, which holds only in-frame ones; the method was immunoSEQ multiplex PCR. The sample has 100,000 or so clones; 80% to 95% are singletons. The receptor's source is a human donor in good health. The sequenced sample was CD4+ T cells sorted from blood.

CDR3 loop: CASSHMDPTADTQYF. Here the CDR3 DNA reads TGCGCCAGCAGCCATATGGACCCCACGGCAGATACGCAGTATTTT. This chain connects TRBV5-1 to TRBJ2-3; the D is unclear. This CDR3 contains 15 residues. Trimming stripped 4 bases from V and 4 bases from J, with 16 bases between. The germline V gene has CDR1 SGHRS and CDR2 YFSETQ. Filled out from reference TRBV5-1 and TRBJ2-3, the complete variable domain reads KAGVTQTPRYLIKTRGQQVTLSCSPISGHRSVSWYQQTPGQGLQFLFEYFSETQRNKGNFPGRFSGRQFSNSRSEMNVSTLELGDSALYLCASSHMDPTADTQYFGPGTRLTVL.